This TCR beta chain was profiled in a study of blood T cell repertoires in COVID-19. Study context: Donors in the United States, Italy and Spain gave samples during acute or convalescent COVID-19. The cDNA or gDNA used as material had been derived from T cells, B-cell-depleted T cells, or PBMCs.

The authors' processing: Amplification of reference gene primers provided the estimated nucleated cell counts. Assay: immunoSEQ multiplex PCR; the TCRdb copy retains only in-frame clones and omits some. V, J and clone size derive from that table, while D and trimming were established from the DNA sequence. This table holds 30,000 to 40,000 clones, around 86% found once. CDR1 is MNHEY, CDR2 SMNVEV, per germline (reference sequence). The V and J ends lost 5 bases and 4 bases, in that order; junction bases with no gene match: 14. CDR3 length equals 16 residues. The chain combines TRBV27 with TRBJ2-7; TRBD2 aligns across 7 bases. The origin of this receptor is a human donor in a cohort sampled during active COVID-19. Source material: peripheral blood. CDR3 region: CASSPGRTRSIYEQYF. The CDR3 DNA sequence: TGTGCCAGCAGTCCCGGCCGGACTAGATCTATTTACGAGCAGTACTTC.